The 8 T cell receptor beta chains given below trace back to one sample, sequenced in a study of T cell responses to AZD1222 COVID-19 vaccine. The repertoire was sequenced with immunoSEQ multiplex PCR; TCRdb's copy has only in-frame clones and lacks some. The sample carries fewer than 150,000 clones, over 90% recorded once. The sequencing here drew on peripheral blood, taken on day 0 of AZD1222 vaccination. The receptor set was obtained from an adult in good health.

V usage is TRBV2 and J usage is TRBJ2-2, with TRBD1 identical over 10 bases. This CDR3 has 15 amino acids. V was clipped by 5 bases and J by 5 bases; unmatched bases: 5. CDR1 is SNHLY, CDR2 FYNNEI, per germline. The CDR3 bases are TGTGCCAGCAGTCTCTGGACAGGGGGGACCGGGGAGCTGTTTTTT. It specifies CASSLWTGGTGELFF.

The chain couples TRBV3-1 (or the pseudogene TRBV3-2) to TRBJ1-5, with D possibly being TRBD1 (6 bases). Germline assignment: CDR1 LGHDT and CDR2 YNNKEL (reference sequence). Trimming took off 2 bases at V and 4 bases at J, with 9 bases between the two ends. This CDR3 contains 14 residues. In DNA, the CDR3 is TGTGCCAGCAGCCAAAATGACAGGAATCAGCCCCAGCATTTT. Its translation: CASSQNDRNQPQHF.

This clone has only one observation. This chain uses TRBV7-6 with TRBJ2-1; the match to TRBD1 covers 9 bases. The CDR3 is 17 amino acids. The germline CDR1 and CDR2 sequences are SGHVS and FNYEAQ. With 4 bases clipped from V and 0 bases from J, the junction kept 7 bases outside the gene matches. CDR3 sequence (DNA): TGTGCCAGCAGCTCACAGACAGGGGGAAGCTCCTACAATGAGCAGTTCTTC. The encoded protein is CASSSQTGGSSYNEQFF. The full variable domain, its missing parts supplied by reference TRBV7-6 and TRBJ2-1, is GAGVSQSPRYKVTKRGQDVALRCDPISGHVSLYWYRQALGQGPEFLTYFNYEAQQDKSGLPNDRFSAERPEGSISTLTIQRTEQRDSAMYRCASSSQTGGSSYNEQFFGPGTRLTVL.

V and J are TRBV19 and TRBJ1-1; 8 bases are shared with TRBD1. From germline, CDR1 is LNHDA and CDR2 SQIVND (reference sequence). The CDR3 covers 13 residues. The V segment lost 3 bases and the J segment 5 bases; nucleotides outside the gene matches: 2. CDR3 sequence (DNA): TGTGCCAGTAGTATCAGGGGGCTTACTGAAGCTTTCTTT. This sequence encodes CASSIRGLTEAFF.

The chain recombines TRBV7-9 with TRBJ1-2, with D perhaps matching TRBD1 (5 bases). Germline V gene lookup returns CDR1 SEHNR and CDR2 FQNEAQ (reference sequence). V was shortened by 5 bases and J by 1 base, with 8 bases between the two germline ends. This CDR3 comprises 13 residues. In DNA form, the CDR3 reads TGTGCCAGCAGCCACGGGGGTAACTATGGCTACACCTTC. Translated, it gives CASSHGGNYGYTF.

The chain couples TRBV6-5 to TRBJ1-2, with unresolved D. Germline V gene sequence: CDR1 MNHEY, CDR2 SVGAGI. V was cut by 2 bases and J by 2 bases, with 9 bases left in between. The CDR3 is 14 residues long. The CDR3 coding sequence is TGTGCCAGCAGTTACGGAATGGGGAACTATGGCTACACCTTC. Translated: CASSYGMGNYGYTF.

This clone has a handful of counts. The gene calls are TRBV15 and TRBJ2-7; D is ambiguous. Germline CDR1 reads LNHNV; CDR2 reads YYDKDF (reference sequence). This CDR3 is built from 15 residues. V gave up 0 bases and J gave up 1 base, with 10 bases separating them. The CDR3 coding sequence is TGTGCCACCAGCAGAGACGCCCTACTGTCCTACGAGCAGTACTTC. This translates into CATSRDALLSYEQYF.

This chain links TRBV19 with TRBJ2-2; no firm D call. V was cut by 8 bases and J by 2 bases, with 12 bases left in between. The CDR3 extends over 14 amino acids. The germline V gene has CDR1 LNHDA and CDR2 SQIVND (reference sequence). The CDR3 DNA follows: TGTGCCAGTCAAGACACCCACAACACCGGGGAGCTGTTTTTT. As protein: CASQDTHNTGELFF.